This passage covers 10 T cell receptor beta chains from one sample sequenced in a study of CD8 T cells in ankylosing spondylitis. For these TCRs, the target antigens are not known. Each CDR3 protein gets one entry after TCRdb re-called the 5' RACE reads with MiXCR. The sample has a few hundred thousand distinct CDR3 sequences; less than 10% are singletons. The study's findings and limits: A TCR beta motif of roughly eight highly homologous variants seemed to mark ankylosing spondylitis blood.

Sequencing was performed on blood, either unsorted or a sorted T cell fraction (not recorded which). Receptors were obtained from a male donor with ankylosing spondylitis.

In its sample, this clonotype was seen a few times. Possible read error: a much larger clone is one base away. The V and J genes are TRBV18 and TRBJ2-6; 9 nucleotides line up with TRBD1. The germline gives CDR1 KGHSH, CDR2 LQKENI. The CDR3 loop spans 18 amino acids. CDR3 DNA sequence: TGTGTCAGCTCACCAGGGGCTGGGACAGGGAGTGGGGCCAACGTCCTGACTTTC. Residues: CVSSPGAGTGSGANVLTF.

This clonotype was seen only a few times. The chain recombines TRBV5-1 with TRBJ2-1; D unclear. The germline V and J ends were trimmed by 0 bases and 1 base, with 5 bases remaining between them. CDR1 and CDR2 from the germline V gene are SGHRS and YFSETQ. The CDR3 totals 14 residues. CDR3 in amino acids: CASSLAESYNEQFF. The DNA of the CDR3 is TGCGCCAGCAGCTTGGCAGAGTCCTACAATGAGCAGTTCTTC. Complete variable domain (other parts from reference TRBV5-1 and TRBJ2-1): KAGVTQTPRYLIKTRGQQVTLSCSPISGHRSVSWYQQTPGQGLQFLFEYFSETQRNKGNFPGRFSGRQFSNSRSEMNVSTLELGDSALYLCASSLAESYNEQFFGPGTRLTVL.

This clonotype was observed a few times. The rearrangement uses TRBV6-5 and TRBJ2-2, with TRBD2 identical over 14 bases. J gave up 4 bases and V 2 bases, and 6 bases lay outside the gene matches. CDR1 is MNHEY and CDR2 is SVGAGI in the germline V gene. This CDR3 is 18 amino acids long. CDR3 region: CASSYTGLAGEITGELFF. For the CDR3, the DNA is TGTGCCAGCAGTTACACGGGACTAGCGGGAGAAATCACCGGGGAGCTGTTTTTT.

The V call is TRBV9, the J call TRBJ2-7; tentative D call: TRBD2 (7 bases). The length of the CDR3 is 15 residues. CDR1 is SGDLS and CDR2 is YYNGEE in the germline V gene. Trimming removed 0 bases at V and 7 bases at J, with 17 bases between. CDR3 nucleotides: TGTGCCAGCAGCGTAGGAGGGGGGGACCGGGTGGAGCAGTACTTC. Protein: CASSVGGGDRVEQYF.

This clonotype was found many times. One junction end disagrees with the germline gene, perhaps due to a read error. The J gene is TRBJ2-7, the V gene TRBV3-1; 10 bases match TRBD1. There are 12 residues in the CDR3. Germline assignment: CDR1 LGHDT and CDR2 YNNKEL (reference sequence). The CDR3 nucleotides read TGTGCCAGCAGCCGACCAGACAGGGGGCAGTCCTTC. This sequence encodes CASSRPDRGQSF.

The J gene is TRBJ2-7, the V gene TRBV19, with 7 bases that match TRBD2. The CDR3 contains 15 residues. Germline assignment: CDR1 LNHDA and CDR2 SQIVND (reference sequence). Trimming cost V 2 bases and J 2 bases; bases outside gene matches: 6. The CDR3 sequence: CASSISRGRPYEQYF. CDR3 nucleotide sequence: TGTGCCAGTAGTATATCACGCGGGAGACCCTACGAGCAGTACTTC.

The chain employs TRBV18 and TRBJ2-2, with 11 positions matching TRBD2. There are 18 residues in the CDR3. Germline loops: CDR1 KGHSH, CDR2 LQKENI. The J segment lost 0 bases and the V segment lost 2 bases, leaving 5 bases of the junction unmatched. CDR3 residues: CASSPTSGGIANTGELFF. The CDR3 DNA reads TGTGCCAGCTCACCAACTAGCGGGGGAATCGCGAACACCGGGGAGCTGTTTTTT.

This chain uses TRBV5-1 with TRBJ2-3; perhaps TRBD1 as D (6 bases). The CDR3 is 15 amino acids. Trimming stripped 0 bases from V and 2 bases from J, with 10 bases between. Per germline, CDR1 SGHRS and CDR2 YFSETQ. CDR3 residues: CASSLETGNTDTQYF. Written as DNA, the CDR3 is TGCGCCAGCAGCTTGGAGACAGGAAACACAGATACGCAGTATTTT. Variable domain in full (rest from reference TRBV5-1 and TRBJ2-3): KAGVTQTPRYLIKTRGQQVTLSCSPISGHRSVSWYQQTPGQGLQFLFEYFSETQRNKGNFPGRFSGRQFSNSRSEMNVSTLELGDSALYLCASSLETGNTDTQYFGPGTRLTVL.

This clonotype was seen only a few times. The V call is TRBV7-3, the J call TRBJ1-2; 7 nucleotides match TRBD1. This CDR3 has 14 residues. The ends lost 0 bases at V and 6 bases at J; junction bases unmatched: 4. Germline CDR1 is SGHTA and CDR2 is FQGTGA. The CDR3 here is CASSLTATGDGYTF. In DNA form, the CDR3 reads TGTGCCAGCAGCTTAACGGCCACAGGGGATGGCTACACCTTC.

This clonotype has more than one count but fewer than ten. The CDR3 region has the DNA TGCGCCAGCAGCCGGGGCATCGGCCGGGGACAGGTAACCTACGAGCAGTACTTC. Translation: CASSRGIGRGQVTYEQYF. The chain joins TRBV4-1 to TRBJ2-7, with 8 positions matching TRBD1. In germline, CDR1 is MGHRA, CDR2 YSYEKL. The CDR3 covers 18 residues. V trimming: 4 bases; J trimming: 2 bases; junction bases outside the gene matches: 16.